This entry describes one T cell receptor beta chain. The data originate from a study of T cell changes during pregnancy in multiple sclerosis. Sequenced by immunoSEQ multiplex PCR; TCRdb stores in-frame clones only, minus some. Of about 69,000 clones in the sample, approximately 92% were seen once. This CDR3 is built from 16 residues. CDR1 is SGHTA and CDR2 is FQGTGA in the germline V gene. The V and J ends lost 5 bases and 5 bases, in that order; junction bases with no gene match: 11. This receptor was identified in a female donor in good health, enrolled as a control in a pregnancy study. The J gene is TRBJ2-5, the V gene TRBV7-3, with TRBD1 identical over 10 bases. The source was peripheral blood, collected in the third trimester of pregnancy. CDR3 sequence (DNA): TGTGCCAGCAGCGCTGGCGACAGGGGGCGCGGGGAGACCCAGTACTTC. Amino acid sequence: CASSAGDRGRGETQYF.